This T cell receptor (beta chain) was found in a study of T-cell reconstitution after alpha-beta-depleted transplantation in children. Study results and caveats: T-cell counts and diversity at one year post-transplant came mainly from newly produced T cells. Surviving recipient T cells and intrathymic progenitors accounted for some patients' high TCRbeta diversity at day 60.

As it was prepared, the TCRbeta library received unique molecular identifiers. TCRdb reprocessed the PCR reads with MiXCR, giving one entry per CDR3 protein. The sample consists of 500,000 or so distinct CDR3 sequences, about an eighth of them appearing once. In this sample, this clonotype turned up a few times. Its antigen is undetermined. The clonotype originates from a female patient aged 2 to 10 who had a stem cell transplant for aplastic anemia, so the T cells may come from the graft donor. The sequencing used PBMCs, mostly from graft donor cells, collected 180 days after TCRalphabeta/CD19-depleted stem cell transplant.

The CDR3 reads CASSFRAGGPGELFF. The CDR3, as DNA: TGTGCCAGCAGCTTTCGCGCGGGAGGCCCCGGGGAGCTGTTTTTT. The chain has TRBV11-3 and TRBJ2-2; the match to TRBD2 covers 8 bases. Trimming removed 3 bases from V and 6 bases from J; junction bases left unmatched: 6. CDR3 length: 15 amino acids. Germline V gene data show CDR1 as SGHNT and CDR2 as YENEEA.